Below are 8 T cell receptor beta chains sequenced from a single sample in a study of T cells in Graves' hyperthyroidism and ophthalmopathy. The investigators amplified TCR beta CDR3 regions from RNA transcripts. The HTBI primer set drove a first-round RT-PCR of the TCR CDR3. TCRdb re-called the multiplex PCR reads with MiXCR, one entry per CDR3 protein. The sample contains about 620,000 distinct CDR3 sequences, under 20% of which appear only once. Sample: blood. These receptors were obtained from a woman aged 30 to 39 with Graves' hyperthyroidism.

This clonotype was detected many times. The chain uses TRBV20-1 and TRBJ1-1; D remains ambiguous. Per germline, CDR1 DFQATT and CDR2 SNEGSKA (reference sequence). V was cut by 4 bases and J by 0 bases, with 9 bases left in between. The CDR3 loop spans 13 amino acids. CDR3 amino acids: CSATRDLNTEAFF. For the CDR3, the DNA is TGCAGTGCTACCCGGGATCTGAACACTGAAGCTTTCTTT.

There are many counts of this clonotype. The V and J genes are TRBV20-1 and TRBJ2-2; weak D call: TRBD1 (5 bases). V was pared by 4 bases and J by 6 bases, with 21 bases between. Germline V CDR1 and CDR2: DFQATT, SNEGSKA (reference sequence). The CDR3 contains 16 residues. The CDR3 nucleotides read TGCAGTGCTACCAACACCGGAGCGATAGGGGCCGGGGAGCTGTTTTTT. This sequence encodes CSATNTGAIGAGELFF.

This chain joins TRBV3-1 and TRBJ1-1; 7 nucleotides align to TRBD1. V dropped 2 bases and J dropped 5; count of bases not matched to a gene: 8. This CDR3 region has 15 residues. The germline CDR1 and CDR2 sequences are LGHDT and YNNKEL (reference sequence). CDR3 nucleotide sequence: TGTGCCAGCAGCCAAACCACAGGGGATAGTACTGAAGCTTTCTTT. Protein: CASSQTTGDSTEAFF. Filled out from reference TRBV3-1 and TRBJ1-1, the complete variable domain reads DTAVSQTPKYLVTQMGNDKSIKCEQNLGHDTMYWYKQDSKKFLKIMFSYNNKELIINETVPNRFSPKSPDKAHLNLHINSLELGDSAVYFCASSQTTGDSTEAFFGQGTRLTVV.

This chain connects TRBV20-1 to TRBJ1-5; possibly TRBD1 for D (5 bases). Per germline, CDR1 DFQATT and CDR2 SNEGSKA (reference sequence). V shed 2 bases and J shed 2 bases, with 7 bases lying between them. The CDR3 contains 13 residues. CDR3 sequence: CSARRDRNQPQHF. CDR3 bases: TGCAGTGCTAGAAGGGACCGCAATCAGCCCCAGCATTTT.

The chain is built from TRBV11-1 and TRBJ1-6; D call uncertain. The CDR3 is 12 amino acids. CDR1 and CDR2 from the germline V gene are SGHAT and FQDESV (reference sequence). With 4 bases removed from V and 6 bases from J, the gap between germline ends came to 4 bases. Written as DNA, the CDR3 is TGTGCCAGCAGCTCTACTAATTCACCCCTCCACTTT. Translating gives CASSSTNSPLHF.

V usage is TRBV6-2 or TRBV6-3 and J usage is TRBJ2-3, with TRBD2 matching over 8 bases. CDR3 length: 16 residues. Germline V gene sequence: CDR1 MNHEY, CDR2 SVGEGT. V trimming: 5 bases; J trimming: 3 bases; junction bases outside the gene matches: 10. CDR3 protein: CASSAIAGWPTDTQYF. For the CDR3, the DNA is TGTGCCAGCAGTGCTATAGCGGGATGGCCAACAGATACGCAGTATTTT.

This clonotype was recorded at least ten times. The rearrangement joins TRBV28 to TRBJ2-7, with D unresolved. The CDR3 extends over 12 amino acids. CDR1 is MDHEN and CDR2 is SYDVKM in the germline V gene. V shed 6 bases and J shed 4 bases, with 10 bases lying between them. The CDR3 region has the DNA TGTGCCAGCAGACCGTTTGGTTACGAGCAGTACTTC. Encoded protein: CASRPFGYEQYF.

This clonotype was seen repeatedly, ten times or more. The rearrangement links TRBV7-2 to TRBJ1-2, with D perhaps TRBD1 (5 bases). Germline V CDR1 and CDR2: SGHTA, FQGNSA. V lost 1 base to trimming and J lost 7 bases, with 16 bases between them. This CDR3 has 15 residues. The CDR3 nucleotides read TGTGCCAGCAGCTTAGTTGGGACCTCTCGGCGTGGCTACACCTTC. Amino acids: CASSLVGTSRRGYTF.